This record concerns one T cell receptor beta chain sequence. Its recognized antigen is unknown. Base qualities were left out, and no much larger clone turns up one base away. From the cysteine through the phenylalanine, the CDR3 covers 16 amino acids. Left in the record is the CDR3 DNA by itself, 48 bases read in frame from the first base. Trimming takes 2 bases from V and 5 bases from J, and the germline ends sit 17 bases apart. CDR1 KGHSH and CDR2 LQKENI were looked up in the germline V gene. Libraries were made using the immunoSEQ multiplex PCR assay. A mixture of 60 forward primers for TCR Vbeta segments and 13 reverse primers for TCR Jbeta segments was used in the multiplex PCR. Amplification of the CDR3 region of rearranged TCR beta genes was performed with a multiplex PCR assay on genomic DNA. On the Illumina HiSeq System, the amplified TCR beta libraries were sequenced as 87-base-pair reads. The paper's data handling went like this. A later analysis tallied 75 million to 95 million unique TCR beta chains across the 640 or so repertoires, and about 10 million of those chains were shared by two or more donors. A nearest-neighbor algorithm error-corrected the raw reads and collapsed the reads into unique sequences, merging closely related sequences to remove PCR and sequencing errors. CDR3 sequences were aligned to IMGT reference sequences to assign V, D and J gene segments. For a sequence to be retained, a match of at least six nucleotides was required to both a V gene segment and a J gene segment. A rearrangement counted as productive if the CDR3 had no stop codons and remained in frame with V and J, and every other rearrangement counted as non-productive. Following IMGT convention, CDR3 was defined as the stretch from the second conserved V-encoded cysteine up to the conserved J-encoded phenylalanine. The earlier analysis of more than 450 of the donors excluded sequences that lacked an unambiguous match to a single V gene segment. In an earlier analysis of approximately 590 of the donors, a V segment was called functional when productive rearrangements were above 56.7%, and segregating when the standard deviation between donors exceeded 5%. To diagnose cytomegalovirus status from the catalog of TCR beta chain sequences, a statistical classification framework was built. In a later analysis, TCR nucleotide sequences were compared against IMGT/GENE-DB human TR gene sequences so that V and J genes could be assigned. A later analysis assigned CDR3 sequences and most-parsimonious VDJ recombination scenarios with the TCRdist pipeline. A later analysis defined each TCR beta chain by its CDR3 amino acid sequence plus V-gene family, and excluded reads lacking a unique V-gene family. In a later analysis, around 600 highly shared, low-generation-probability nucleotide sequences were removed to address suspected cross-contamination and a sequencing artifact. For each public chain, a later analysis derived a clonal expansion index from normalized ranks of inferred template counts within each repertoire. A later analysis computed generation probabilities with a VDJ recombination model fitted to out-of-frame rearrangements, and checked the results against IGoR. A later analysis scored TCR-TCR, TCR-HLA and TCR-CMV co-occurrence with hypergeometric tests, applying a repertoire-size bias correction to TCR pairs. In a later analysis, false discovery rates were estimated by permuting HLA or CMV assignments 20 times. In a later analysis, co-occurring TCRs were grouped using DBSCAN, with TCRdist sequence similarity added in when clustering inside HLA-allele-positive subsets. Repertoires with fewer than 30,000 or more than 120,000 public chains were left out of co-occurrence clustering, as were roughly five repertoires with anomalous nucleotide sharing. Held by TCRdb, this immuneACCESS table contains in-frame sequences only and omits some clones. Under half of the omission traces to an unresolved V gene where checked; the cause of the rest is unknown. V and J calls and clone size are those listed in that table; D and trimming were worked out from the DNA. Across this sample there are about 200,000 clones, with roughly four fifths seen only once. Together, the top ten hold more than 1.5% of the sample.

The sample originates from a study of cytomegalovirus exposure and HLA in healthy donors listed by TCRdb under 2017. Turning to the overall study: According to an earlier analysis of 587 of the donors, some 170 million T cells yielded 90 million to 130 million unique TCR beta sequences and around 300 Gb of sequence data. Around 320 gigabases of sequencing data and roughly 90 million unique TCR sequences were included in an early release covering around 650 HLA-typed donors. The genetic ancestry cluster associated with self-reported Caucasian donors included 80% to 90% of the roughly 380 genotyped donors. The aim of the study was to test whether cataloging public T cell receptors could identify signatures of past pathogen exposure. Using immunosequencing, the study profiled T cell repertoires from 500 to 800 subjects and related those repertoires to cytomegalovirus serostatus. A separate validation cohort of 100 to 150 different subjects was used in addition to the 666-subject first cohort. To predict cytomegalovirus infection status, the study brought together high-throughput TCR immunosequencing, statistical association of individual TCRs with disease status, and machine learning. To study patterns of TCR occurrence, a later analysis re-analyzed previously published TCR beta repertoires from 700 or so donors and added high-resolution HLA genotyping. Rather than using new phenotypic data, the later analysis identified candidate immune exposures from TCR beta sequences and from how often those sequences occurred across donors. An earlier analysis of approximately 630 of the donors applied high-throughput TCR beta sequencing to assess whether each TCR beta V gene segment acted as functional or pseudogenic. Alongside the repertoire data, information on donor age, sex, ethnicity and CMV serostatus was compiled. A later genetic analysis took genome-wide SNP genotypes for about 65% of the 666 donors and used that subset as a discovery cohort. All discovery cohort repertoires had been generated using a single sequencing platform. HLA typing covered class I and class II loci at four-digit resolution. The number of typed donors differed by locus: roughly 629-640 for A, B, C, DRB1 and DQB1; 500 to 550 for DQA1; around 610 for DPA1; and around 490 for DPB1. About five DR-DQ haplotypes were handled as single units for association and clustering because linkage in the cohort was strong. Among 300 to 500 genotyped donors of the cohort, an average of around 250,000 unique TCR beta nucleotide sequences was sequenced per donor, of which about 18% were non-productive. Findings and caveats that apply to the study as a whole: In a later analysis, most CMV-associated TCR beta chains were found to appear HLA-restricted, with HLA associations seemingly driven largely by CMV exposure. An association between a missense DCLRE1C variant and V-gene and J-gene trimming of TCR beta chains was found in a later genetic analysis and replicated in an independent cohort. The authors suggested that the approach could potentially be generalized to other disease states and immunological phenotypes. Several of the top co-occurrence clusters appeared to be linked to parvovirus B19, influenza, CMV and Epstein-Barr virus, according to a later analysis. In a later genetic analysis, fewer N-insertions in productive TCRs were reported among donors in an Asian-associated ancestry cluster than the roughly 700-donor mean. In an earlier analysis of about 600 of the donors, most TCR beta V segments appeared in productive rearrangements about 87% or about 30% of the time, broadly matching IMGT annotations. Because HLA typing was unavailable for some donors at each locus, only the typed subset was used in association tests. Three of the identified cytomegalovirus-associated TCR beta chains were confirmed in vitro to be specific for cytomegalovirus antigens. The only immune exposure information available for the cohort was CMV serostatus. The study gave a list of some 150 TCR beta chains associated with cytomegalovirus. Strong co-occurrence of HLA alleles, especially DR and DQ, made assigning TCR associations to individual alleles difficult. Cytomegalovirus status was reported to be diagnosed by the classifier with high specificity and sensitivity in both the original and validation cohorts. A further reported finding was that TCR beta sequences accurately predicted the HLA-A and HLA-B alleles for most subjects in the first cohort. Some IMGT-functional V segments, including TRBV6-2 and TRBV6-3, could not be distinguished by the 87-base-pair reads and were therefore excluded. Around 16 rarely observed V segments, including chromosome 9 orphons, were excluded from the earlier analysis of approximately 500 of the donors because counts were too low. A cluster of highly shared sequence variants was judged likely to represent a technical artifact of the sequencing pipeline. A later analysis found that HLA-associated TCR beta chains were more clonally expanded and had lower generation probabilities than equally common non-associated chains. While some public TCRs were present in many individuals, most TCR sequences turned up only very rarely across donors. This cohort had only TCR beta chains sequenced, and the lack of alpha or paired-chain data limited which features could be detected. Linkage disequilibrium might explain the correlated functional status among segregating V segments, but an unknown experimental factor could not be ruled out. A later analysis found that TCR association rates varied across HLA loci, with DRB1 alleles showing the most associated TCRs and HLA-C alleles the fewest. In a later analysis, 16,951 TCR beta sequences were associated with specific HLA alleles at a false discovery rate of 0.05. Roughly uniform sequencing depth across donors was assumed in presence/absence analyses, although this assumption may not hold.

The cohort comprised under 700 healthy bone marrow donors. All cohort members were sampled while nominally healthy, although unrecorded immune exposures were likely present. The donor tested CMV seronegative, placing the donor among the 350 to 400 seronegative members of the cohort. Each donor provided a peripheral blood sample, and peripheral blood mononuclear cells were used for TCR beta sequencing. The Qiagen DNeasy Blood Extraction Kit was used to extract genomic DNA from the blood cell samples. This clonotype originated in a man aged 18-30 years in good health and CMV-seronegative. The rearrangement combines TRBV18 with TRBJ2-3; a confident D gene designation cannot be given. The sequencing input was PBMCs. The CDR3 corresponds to CASSPEVVCTGDTQYF. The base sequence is TGTGCCAGCTCACCAGAAGTGGTTTGCACGGGAGATACGCAGTATTTT.